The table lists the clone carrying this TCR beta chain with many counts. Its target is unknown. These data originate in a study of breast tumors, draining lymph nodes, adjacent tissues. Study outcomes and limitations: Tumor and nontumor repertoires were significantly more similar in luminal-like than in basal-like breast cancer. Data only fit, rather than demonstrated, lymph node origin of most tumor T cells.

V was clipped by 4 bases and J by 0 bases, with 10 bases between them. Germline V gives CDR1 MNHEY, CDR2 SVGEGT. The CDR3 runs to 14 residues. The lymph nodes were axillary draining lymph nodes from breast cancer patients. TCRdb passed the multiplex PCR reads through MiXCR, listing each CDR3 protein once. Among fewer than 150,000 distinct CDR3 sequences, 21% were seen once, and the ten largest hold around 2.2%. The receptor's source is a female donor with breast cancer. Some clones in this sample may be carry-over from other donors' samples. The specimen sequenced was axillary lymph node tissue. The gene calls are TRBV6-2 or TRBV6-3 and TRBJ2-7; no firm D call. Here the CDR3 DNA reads TGTGCCAGCAGTTGGGTGATAAGCTCCTACGAGCAGTACTTC. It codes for CASSWVISSYEQYF.